The rows below give T cell receptor beta chains drawn from one sample of a study of T cell changes during pregnancy in multiple sclerosis. Method: immunoSEQ multiplex PCR; TCRdb's copy keeps in-frame clones and lacks some. There are approximately 90,000 clones in the sample; around 92% occur only once, and around 2% lies in the top ten. The specimen was peripheral blood, collected after pregnancy. The receptors shown here come from a female donor with multiple sclerosis, enrolled in a pregnancy study. Both conserved end residues are part of each CDR3. D genes are given only for firm matches. The size of a clone is reported for some rows only, either as once, few or many, or as a class for expanded clones.

d_gene	v_gene	j_gene	abundance	CDR3aa	CDR3nt
.	TRBV7-8	TRBJ1-5	.	CASSSGRVSNQPQHF	TGTGCCAGCAGCTCCGGCAGGGTCAGCAATCAGCCCCAGCATTTT
TRBD2	TRBV9	TRBJ2-2	.	CASSHGLAGGVGELFF	TGTGCCAGCAGCCACGGACTAGCGGGGGGGGTCGGGGAGCTGTTTTTT
TRBD2	TRBV7-9	TRBJ2-5	.	CASSFAGEETQYF	TGTGCCAGCAGCTTTGCGGGGGAAGAGACCCAGTACTTC
TRBD1	TRBV10-3	TRBJ1-6	.	CAISERQGIDSPLHF	TGTGCCATCAGTGAGAGACAGGGTATAGACTCACCCCTCCACTTT
TRBD1	TRBV4-1	TRBJ2-5	.	CASSQDNRGWETQYF	TGCGCCAGCAGCCAAGACAACAGGGGTTGGGAGACCCAGTACTTC
.	TRBV19	TRBJ2-7	.	CASSQGTPSYEQYF	TGTGCCAGTAGTCAGGGGACACCGTCCTACGAGCAGTACTTC
.	TRBV27	TRBJ2-2	.	CASSSGFIGELFF	TGTGCCAGCAGTTCAGGGTTTATCGGGGAGCTGTTTTTT
TRBD1	TRBV18	TRBJ2-5	few	CASARTGPETQYF	TGTGCCAGCGCCCGGACAGGACCAGAGACCCAGTACTTC
TRBD2	TRBV11-1	TRBJ2-7	.	CASSPRWASGSASYEQYF	TGTGCCAGCAGCCCTCGATGGGCTAGCGGGAGTGCCTCCTACGAGCAGTACTTC
.	TRBV27	TRBJ2-6	.	CASSLVPPYSGANVLTF	TGTGCCAGCAGTTTAGTACCACCCTACTCTGGGGCCAACGTCCTGACTTTC
.	TRBV9	TRBJ1-5	.	CASSAPGFKGNQPQHF	TGTGCCAGCAGCGCGCCAGGGTTTAAAGGCAATCAGCCCCAGCATTTT
TRBD1	TRBV4-2	TRBJ1-4	.	CASSQDGTASNEKLFF	TGTGCCAGCAGCCAAGATGGGACAGCTTCTAATGAAAAACTGTTTTTT
.	TRBV2	TRBJ2-7	.	CASSEYEVRYEQYF	TGTGCCAGCAGTGAATACGAGGTGCGCTACGAGCAGTACTTC
.	TRBV9	TRBJ2-3	.	CASSVGGRGASTDTQYF	TGTGCCAGCAGCGTAGGGGGCAGGGGAGCAAGCACAGATACGCAGTATTTT